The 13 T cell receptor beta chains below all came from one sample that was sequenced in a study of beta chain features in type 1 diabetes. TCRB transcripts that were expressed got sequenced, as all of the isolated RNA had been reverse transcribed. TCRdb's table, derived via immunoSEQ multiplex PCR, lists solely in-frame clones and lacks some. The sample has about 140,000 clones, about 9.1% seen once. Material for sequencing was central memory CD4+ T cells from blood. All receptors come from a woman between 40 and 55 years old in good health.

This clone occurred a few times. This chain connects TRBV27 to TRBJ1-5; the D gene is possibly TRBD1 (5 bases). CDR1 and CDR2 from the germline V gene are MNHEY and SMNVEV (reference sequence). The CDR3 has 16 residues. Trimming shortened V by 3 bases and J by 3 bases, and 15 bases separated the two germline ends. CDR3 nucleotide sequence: TGTGCCAGCAGTTTGAGACAGCCTTCTTTCAATCAGCCCCAGCATTTT. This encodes CASSLRQPSFNQPQHF.

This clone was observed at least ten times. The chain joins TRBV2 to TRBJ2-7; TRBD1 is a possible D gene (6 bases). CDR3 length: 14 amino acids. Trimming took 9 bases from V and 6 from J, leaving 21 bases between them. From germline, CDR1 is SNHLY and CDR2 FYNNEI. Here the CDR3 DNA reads TGTGCCAGTGGACAGTTCCCTAGCCGGGGCGAGCAGTACTTC. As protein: CASGQFPSRGEQYF.

CDR3 protein: CASSEARVQPQHF. CDR3 in DNA: TGTGCCAGCAGTGAAGCCAGGGTTCAGCCCCAGCATTTT. The chain employs TRBV2 and TRBJ1-5; possible D gene TRBD1, 5 bases. Trimming stripped 0 bases from V and 6 bases from J, with 6 bases between. The CDR3 is made up of 13 amino acids. Germline CDR1 and CDR2: SNHLY and FYNNEI.

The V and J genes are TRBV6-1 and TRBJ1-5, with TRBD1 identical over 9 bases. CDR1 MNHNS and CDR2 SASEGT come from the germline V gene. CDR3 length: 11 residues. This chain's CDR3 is CGGGTGQPQHF. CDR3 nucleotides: TGTGGTGGTGGGACAGGGCAGCCCCAGCATTTT.

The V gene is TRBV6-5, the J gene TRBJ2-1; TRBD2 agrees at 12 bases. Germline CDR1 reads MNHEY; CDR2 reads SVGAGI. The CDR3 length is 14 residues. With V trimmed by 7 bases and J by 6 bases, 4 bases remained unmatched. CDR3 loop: CASTASGGANEQFF. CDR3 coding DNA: TGTGCCAGCACCGCTAGCGGGGGGGCCAATGAGCAGTTCTTC.

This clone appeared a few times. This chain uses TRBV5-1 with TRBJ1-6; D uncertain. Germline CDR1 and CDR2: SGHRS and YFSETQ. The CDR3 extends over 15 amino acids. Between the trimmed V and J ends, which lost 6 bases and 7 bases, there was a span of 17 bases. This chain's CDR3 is CASKRVNSGNSPLHF. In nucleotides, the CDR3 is TGCGCCAGCAAGAGAGTAAACAGTGGGAATTCACCCCTCCACTTT. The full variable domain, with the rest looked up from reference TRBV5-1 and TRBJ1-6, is KAGVTQTPRYLIKTRGQQVTLSCSPISGHRSVSWYQQTPGQGLQFLFEYFSETQRNKGNFPGRFSGRQFSNSRSEMNVSTLELGDSALYLCASKRVNSGNSPLHFGNGTRLTVT.

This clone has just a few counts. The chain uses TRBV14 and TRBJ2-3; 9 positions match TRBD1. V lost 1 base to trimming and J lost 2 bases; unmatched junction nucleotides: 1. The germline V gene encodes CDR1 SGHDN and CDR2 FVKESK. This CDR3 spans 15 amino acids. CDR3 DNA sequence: TGTGCCAGCAGCCAAGGGACAGGGGCCACAGATACGCAGTATTTT. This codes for CASSQGTGATDTQYF.

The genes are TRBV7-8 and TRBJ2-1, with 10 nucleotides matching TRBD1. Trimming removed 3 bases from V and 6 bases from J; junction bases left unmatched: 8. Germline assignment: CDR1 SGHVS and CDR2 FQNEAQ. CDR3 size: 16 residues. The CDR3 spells CASSFLPGQGLNEQFF. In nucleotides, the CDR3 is TGTGCCAGCAGCTTCCTCCCGGGACAGGGGCTCAATGAGCAGTTCTTC.

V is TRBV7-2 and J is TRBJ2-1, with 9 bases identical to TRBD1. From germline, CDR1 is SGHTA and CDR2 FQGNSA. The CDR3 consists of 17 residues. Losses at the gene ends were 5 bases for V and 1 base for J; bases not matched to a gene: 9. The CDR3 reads CASSPRWDRVSYNEQFF. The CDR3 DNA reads TGTGCCAGCAGCCCGCGCTGGGACAGGGTTTCCTACAATGAGCAGTTCTTC.

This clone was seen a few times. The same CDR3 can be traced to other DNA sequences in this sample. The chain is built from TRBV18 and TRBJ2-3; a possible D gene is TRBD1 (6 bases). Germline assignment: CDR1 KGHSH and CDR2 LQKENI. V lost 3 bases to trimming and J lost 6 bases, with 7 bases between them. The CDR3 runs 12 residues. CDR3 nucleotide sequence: TGTGCCAGCTCACCGGGGGCCGATACGCAGTATTTT. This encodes CASSPGADTQYF.

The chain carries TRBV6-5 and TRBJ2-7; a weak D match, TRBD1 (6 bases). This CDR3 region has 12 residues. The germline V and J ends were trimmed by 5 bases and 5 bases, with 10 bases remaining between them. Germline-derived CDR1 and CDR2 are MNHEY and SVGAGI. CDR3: CASSNTGNEQYF. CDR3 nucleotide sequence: TGTGCCAGCAGTAATACAGGGAACGAGCAGTACTTC.

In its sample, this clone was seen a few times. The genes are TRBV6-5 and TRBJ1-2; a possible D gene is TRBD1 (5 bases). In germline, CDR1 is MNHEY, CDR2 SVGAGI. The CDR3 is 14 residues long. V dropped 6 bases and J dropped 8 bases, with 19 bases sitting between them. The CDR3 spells CASRGSGGVYGYTF. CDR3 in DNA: TGTGCCAGCAGGGGTTCGGGGGGAGTATACGGCTACACCTTC.

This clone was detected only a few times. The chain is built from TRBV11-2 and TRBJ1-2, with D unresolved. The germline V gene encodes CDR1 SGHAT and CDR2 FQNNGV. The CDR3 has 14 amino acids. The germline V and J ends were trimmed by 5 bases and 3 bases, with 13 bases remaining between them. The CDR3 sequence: CASSPRAGYYGYTF. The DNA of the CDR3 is TGTGCCAGCAGCCCGAGAGCAGGCTACTATGGCTACACCTTC.